The 8 T cell receptor beta chains listed next were all sequenced from one sample in a study of shared clonotypes between healthy human individuals (dated by TCRdb to about 2020). For the CD8 naive samples, CD45RO-negative cells were positively selected for CCR7, yielding a CD45RA+CCR7+ population from which TemRA cells were excluded. Receptors were amplified or captured by the immunoSEQ multiplex PCR assay. TCRdb re-hosts the immuneACCESS table, in-frame sequences only. Its copies lack some clones; in the studies checked, an unresolved V gene accounts for under half of them, and the cause for the rest is not known. The sample includes about 870,000 clones, with over 90% observed a single time. Approximately 25% of the sample comes from the top ten. The sample comprised naive CD8+ T cells sorted from blood. Interpreted using the paper, the cell subset or site label stands for: CD45RA+CCR7+. The receptors shown here come from a man aged 30-40 years in good health.

This sequence joins TRBV4-3 and TRBJ2-3; TRBD2 aligns across 15 bases. V trimming: 4 bases; J trimming: 4 bases; junction bases outside the gene matches: 6. The CDR3 length is 17 residues. Germline V gives CDR1 LGHNA, CDR2 YSLEER. The CDR3 DNA sequence: TGCGCCAGCAGCCCCAGGACTAGCGGGAGGGTCCCAGATACGCAGTATTTT. Protein product: CASSPRTSGRVPDTQYF.

This rearrangement joins TRBV4-1 to TRBJ2-2, with 9 bases aligning to TRBD1. The CDR3 is made up of 16 amino acids. Germline V CDR1 and CDR2: MGHRA, YSYEKL. The trim removed 3 bases at V and 5 bases at J, leaving 7 bases unmatched. The CDR3 is CASSQAGTGRTGELFF. The CDR3 DNA reads as TGCGCCAGCAGCCAGGCCGGGACAGGGAGGACCGGGGAGCTGTTTTTT.

Concerning this clone itself: Other nucleotide sequences in the sample specify the same CDR3. The chain combines TRBV19 with TRBJ1-1; no clear D. The ends were cut back, 3 bases at V and 1 base at J, with 6 bases in the middle. This CDR3 has 13 residues. From germline, CDR1 is LNHDA and CDR2 SQIVND (reference sequence). The CDR3 DNA is TGTGCCAGTAGTATTTCAGCGAACACTGAAGCTTTCTTT. Its translation: CASSISANTEAFF.

The gene calls are TRBV5-1 and TRBJ2-5, with 9 positions matching TRBD2. The V gene's germline CDR1 is SGHRS and CDR2 YFSETQ. The CDR3 is 14 amino acids. Unmatched junction bases numbered 14, after V lost 10 bases and J lost 7 bases. The CDR3 here is CAGLTGTSLWTQYF. DNA for the CDR3: TGCGCCGGGTTAACCGGGACTAGCCTATGGACCCAGTACTTC.

The chain combines TRBV27 with TRBJ2-1; no reliable D call. Germline loops: CDR1 MNHEY, CDR2 SMNVEV (reference sequence). Trimming left V 5 bases short and J 4 bases short, with 12 bases between. There are 14 residues in the CDR3. The CDR3 reads CASSRLDQYNEQFF. In DNA form, the CDR3 reads TGTGCCAGCAGTCGGCTGGACCAGTACAATGAGCAGTTCTTC.

V and J are TRBV27 and TRBJ2-7; possible D gene TRBD1, 6 bases. The CDR3 spans 15 residues. Looked up from germline, CDR1 is MNHEY and CDR2 is SMNVEV (reference sequence). Trimming took off 9 bases at V and 4 bases at J, with 22 bases between the two ends. The CDR3 DNA reads TGTGCCAGTAAGCCCTTTTCAGGGGCACAATACGAGCAGTACTTC. It is translated as CASKPFSGAQYEQYF.

V usage is TRBV7-3 and J usage is TRBJ2-6; D is ambiguous. With 3 bases removed from V and 0 bases from J, the gap between germline ends came to 6 bases. CDR3 length: 15 amino acids. In germline, CDR1 is SGHTA, CDR2 FQGTGA. CDR3 coding DNA: TGTGCCAGCAGCTTTAGCCACTCTGGGGCCAACGTCCTGACTTTC. Translating gives CASSFSHSGANVLTF.

V usage is TRBV27 and J usage is TRBJ2-3, with D perhaps matching TRBD1 (6 bases). The germline gives CDR1 MNHEY, CDR2 SMNVEV (reference sequence). The length of the CDR3 is 17 residues. The V end lost 0 bases, the J end lost 0 bases, and 13 bases lay between the germline ends. Here the CDR3 reads CASSLSISRGSTDTQYF. In DNA, the CDR3 is TGTGCCAGCAGTTTATCGATATCGAGGGGGAGCACAGATACGCAGTATTTT.